This TCR beta chain stems from a study of blood T cell repertoires in COVID-19. This CDR3 has 15 amino acids. From germline, CDR1 is MNHEY and CDR2 SVGAGI. With V trimmed by 5 bases and J by 5 bases, 5 bases remained unmatched. Data came from immunoSEQ multiplex PCR; TCRdb stores just in-frame clones and leaves some out. In the table there are 250,000 to 400,000 clones, about 91% of which are singletons. The chain links TRBV6-5 to TRBJ2-5; 13 bases match TRBD2. This clonotype was obtained from a woman aged 25 to 45 with COVID-19, enrolled during active disease. The sequenced sample consisted of peripheral blood. The DNA of the CDR3 is TGTGCCAGCAGTAGACTAGCGGGGGGCGACGAGACCCAGTACTTC. Its protein is CASSRLAGGDETQYF.